A selection of T cell receptor beta chains follows, all from one sample in a study of shared clonotypes between healthy human individuals. Repertoires were generated with immunoSEQ multiplex PCR, while TCRdb's copy carries only in-frame clones and drops some. The table shows about 490,000 clones, with approximately 78% occurring only once. The sequencing input was PBMCs. All receptors come from a middle-aged woman in good health. Some clones in this sample may be carry-over from other donors' samples. Both conserved end residues are part of each CDR3. The D gene is left open where the match is weak. Rows give clone size only sometimes, using once, few, many, or a class for an expanded clone.

CDR3aa	CDR3nt	d_gene	j_gene	abundance	v_gene
CATSRDRSSGSQYF	TGTGCCACCAGCAGAGATCGTTCTAGTGGGTCGCAGTATTTT	.	TRBJ2-3	once	TRBV15
CASSLLFRSGGAGELFF	TGTGCCAGCAGTTTATTATTTAGGTCAGGAGGTGCCGGGGAGCTGTTTTTT	.	TRBJ2-2	once	TRBV28
CASSPSFLAANTGELFF	TGCGCCAGCAGCCCCAGTTTCCTAGCGGCGAACACCGGGGAGCTGTTTTTT	TRBD2	TRBJ2-2	.	TRBV4-1
CAISDGATETQYF	TGTGCCATCAGTGATGGGGCCACAGAGACCCAGTACTTC	.	TRBJ2-5	.	TRBV10-3
CASSRLGTRSYNEQFF	TGCGCCAGCAGTCGCCTTGGAACCCGCTCCTACAATGAGCAGTTCTTC	.	TRBJ2-1	once	TRBV4-1
CASSLPSGQETQYF	TGTGCCAGCAGCTTACCTAGCGGACAAGAGACCCAGTACTTC	TRBD2	TRBJ2-5	.	TRBV7-9
CASSLVGTGLYNEQFF	TGCGCCAGCAGCTTGGTGGGGACAGGCTTATACAATGAGCAGTTCTTC	TRBD1	TRBJ2-1	.	TRBV5-1
CASSGDLNTEAFF	TGTGCCAGCAGTGGGGACCTGAACACTGAAGCTTTCTTT	.	TRBJ1-1	.	TRBV2
CASSFTINYGYTF	TGTGCCAGCAGTTTCACTATTAACTATGGCTACACCTTC	.	TRBJ1-2	.	TRBV27
CASSEGRLAGQSQYF	TGTGCCAGCAGTGAAGGAAGACTAGCGGGCCAAAGCCAGTATTTT	TRBD2	TRBJ2-3	.	TRBV6-1
CASSEARSGANVLTF	TGTGCCAGCAGTGAGGCTAGGTCTGGGGCCAACGTCCTGACTTTC	.	TRBJ2-6	.	TRBV6-1
CASSLSLPLSGASYEQYF	TGTGCCAGCAGTTTATCCCTTCCCCTGTCGGGAGCGAGTTACGAGCAGTACTTC	.	TRBJ2-7	.	TRBV28
CASSPDMNTEAFF	TGTGCCAGCAGCCCTGACATGAACACTGAAGCTTTCTTT	.	TRBJ1-1	many	TRBV7-2
CASRVGNTEAFF	TGCGCCAGCAGGGTCGGTAACACTGAAGCTTTCTTT	.	TRBJ1-1	.	TRBV5-1
CAISERRGSYEQYF	TGTGCCATCAGTGAGCGCAGGGGGTCCTACGAGCAGTACTTC	TRBD1	TRBJ2-7	.	TRBV10-3
CASSRGTPGTQYF	TGTGCCAGCAGTCGGGGCACCCCAGGAACGCAGTATTTT	.	TRBJ2-3	.	TRBV28
CASSLVGAGTEAFF	TGCGCCAGCAGCTTGGTAGGGGCGGGGACTGAAGCTTTCTTT	.	TRBJ1-1	few	TRBV5-1
CASSSTANTEAFF	TGTGCCAGTAGCTCGACGGCGAACACTGAAGCTTTCTTT	.	TRBJ1-1	.	TRBV19
CASSDHGTGTSPLHF	TGTGCCAGCAGTGACCACGGGACAGGGACCTCACCCCTCCACTTT	TRBD1	TRBJ1-6	.	TRBV6-4
CASSELGRGSSYEQYF	TGTGCCAGCAGTGAATTGGGGCGCGGGAGCTCCTACGAGCAGTACTTC	TRBD2	TRBJ2-7	.	TRBV6-1
CASSVNRGRNTEAFF	TGTGCCAGCAGCGTAAACAGGGGTCGGAACACTGAAGCTTTCTTT	TRBD1	TRBJ1-1	.	TRBV5-6
CASSFNLGGEGDEQFF	TGTGCCAGCAGTTTTAACCTAGGGGGCGAGGGGGATGAGCAGTTCTTC	TRBD1	TRBJ2-1	.	TRBV6-5
CASSLDSGSADTQYF	TGTGCCAGCAGCTTAGATTCGGGCTCGGCAGATACGCAGTATTTT	.	TRBJ2-3	.	TRBV7-2
CASSYRGGDEQFF	TGTGCCAGCAGCTACCGCGGGGGGGATGAGCAGTTCTTC	TRBD2	TRBJ2-1	.	TRBV7-8
CASSFDRASYEQYF	TGCGCCAGCAGCTTTGACAGGGCCTCCTACGAGCAGTACTTC	TRBD1	TRBJ2-7	.	TRBV5-1
CASSPNEGGGTDTQYF	TGTGCCAGCAGCCCGAACGAGGGCGGTGGGACAGATACGCAGTATTTT	.	TRBJ2-3	.	TRBV11-2
CASSPSGFLYEQYF	TGTGCCAGCTCCCCCTCGGGTTTCCTCTACGAGCAGTACTTC	.	TRBJ2-7	.	TRBV18
CSVSSGNTIYF	TGCAGCGTCAGCTCTGGAAACACCATATATTTT	.	TRBJ1-3	few	TRBV29-1
CASRPGLPWTLTQYF	TGCGCCAGCAGGCCGGGACTCCCTTGGACCCTTACGCAGTATTTT	.	TRBJ2-3	many	TRBV5-1
CASSGGEADTQYF	TGTGCCAGTAGTGGAGGGGAGGCAGATACGCAGTATTTT	.	TRBJ2-3	.	TRBV2
CASSFLRQGQAFF	TGTGCCAGCAGTTTTTTACGGCAGGGCCAAGCTTTCTTT	.	TRBJ1-1	many	TRBV27
CASSPETPAPNEKLFF	TGCGCCAGCAGCCCAGAGACACCGGCCCCAAATGAAAAACTGTTTTTT	.	TRBJ1-4	.	TRBV4-1
CASSVEGGPREDGYTF	TGTGCCAGCAGCGTAGAAGGGGGTCCTCGGGAGGATGGCTACACCTTC	.	TRBJ1-2	.	TRBV9